This T cell receptor beta chain was retrieved from a study of T cells after yellow fever vaccination. The study, taken as a whole, reports: Contamination by abundant bulk-population clonotypes could be present in FACS-sorted repertoires.

CDR3 length equals 17 residues. Looked up from germline, CDR1 is SGHDT and CDR2 is YYEEEE. The J segment lost 4 bases and the V segment lost 0 bases, leaving 11 bases of the junction unmatched. This clonotype was counted between two and nine times. Its target is not known. TCRdb recomputed calls from the 5' RACE reads with MiXCR, one row per CDR3 protein. The data hold some 110,000 distinct CDR3 sequences, with around 7.7% observed a single time. This receptor was identified in a man younger than 35 who received the YFV17D yellow fever vaccine. This chain connects TRBV5-6 to TRBJ2-3; TRBD1 matches at 7 bases. The sequenced sample was CD4+ T cells sorted from PBMCs, obtained about 10 days after the first yellow fever vaccination. The CDR3 protein is CASSLGRSAGGADTQYF. As DNA, the CDR3 is TGTGCCAGCAGCTTGGGCCGGTCGGCAGGGGGAGCAGATACGCAGTATTTT.